Following are 9 T cell receptor beta chains from one sample sequenced in a study of T-cell memory formation after mild COVID-19. TCRdb used MiXCR to reprocess the 5' RACE reads, holding one entry per CDR3 protein. Among some 490,000 distinct CDR3 sequences, 15% to 20% were seen once, and the ten largest hold over 9%. The source material was PBMCs or a T cell subset sorted from them (not recorded which). These TCRs come from an adult woman who had mild COVID-19 (a few samples of this study predate the infection). Cell type and time point are not known.

This chain joins TRBV5-1 and TRBJ1-1, with 11 nucleotides matching TRBD1. CDR1 SGHRS and CDR2 YFSETQ come from the germline V gene. The CDR3 covers 15 residues. V trimming: 4 bases; J trimming: 5 bases; junction bases outside the gene matches: 7. CDR3 nucleotides: TGCGCCAGCAGCCGGCTAGGGACAGGGGGAACTGAAGCTTTCTTT. Amino acid sequence: CASSRLGTGGTEAFF.

This clonotype was counted between two and nine times. This chain joins TRBV7-6 and TRBJ1-6, with 7 bases matching TRBD1. Per the germline V gene, CDR1 is SGHVS and CDR2 is FNYEAQ. V lost 2 bases and J lost 7; bases outside the gene matches: 5. This CDR3 is built from 15 residues. This CDR3 is CASSLHRGGNSPLHF. The DNA for the CDR3 is TGTGCCAGCAGCTTACACAGGGGAGGAAATTCACCCCTCCACTTT.

The chain couples TRBV7-2 to TRBJ2-5, with TRBD2 matching 10 bases. The CDR3 contains 15 residues. Germline loops: CDR1 SGHTA, CDR2 FQGNSA. Trimming took 7 bases from V and 4 from J; bases not matched to a gene: 9. CDR3 amino acids: CASTNPSGGRETQYF. CDR3 DNA: TGTGCCAGCACCAATCCTAGCGGGGGCAGAGAGACCCAGTACTTC.

This clonotype has a handful of counts. The chain recombines TRBV5-1 with TRBJ2-7, with 12 bases lining up with TRBD2. Germline trimming cut 4 bases from V and 4 bases from J; bases unmatched to any gene: 6. The CDR3 loop spans 15 amino acids. Per the germline V gene, CDR1 is SGHRS and CDR2 is YFSETQ. CDR3: CASSLTSGRRYEQYF. The CDR3 nucleotides read TGCGCCAGCAGCCTCACTAGCGGGAGGCGTTACGAGCAGTACTTC.

A few counts support this clonotype. This rearrangement joins TRBV12-3 or TRBV12-4 to TRBJ1-2, with D maybe TRBD1 (6 bases). The CDR3 loop spans 14 amino acids. Trimming shortened V by 8 bases and J by 6 bases, and 19 bases separated the two germline ends. CDR3 in amino acids: CASPKGAGVDGYTF. DNA for the CDR3: TGTGCCAGCCCTAAAGGGGCAGGGGTGGATGGCTACACCTTC.

This clonotype has more than one count but fewer than ten. This sequence joins TRBV30 and TRBJ2-7, with 12 bases lining up with TRBD2. Germline CDR1 GTSNPN, CDR2 SVGIG (reference sequence). The CDR3 loop spans 13 amino acids. V lost 0 bases to trimming and J lost 6 bases; unmatched junction nucleotides: 0. The CDR3 reads CAWSVLAGGEQYF. The CDR3 DNA reads as TGTGCCTGGAGTGTACTAGCGGGAGGCGAGCAGTACTTC.

The table lists this clonotype with a few counts. The V and J genes are TRBV24-1 and TRBJ2-3; 8 bases map to TRBD1. V shed 3 bases, J shed 0 bases, and the junction held 4 bases outside the gene matches. Germline CDR1 KGHDR, CDR2 SFDVKD. The CDR3 totals 16 residues. The CDR3 reads CATSDGGQVSTDTQYF. CDR3 DNA sequence: TGTGCCACCAGTGATGGGGGACAGGTCAGCACAGATACGCAGTATTTT.

This clonotype came up a few times. This chain uses TRBV20-1 with TRBJ1-1, with D unresolved. CDR3 size: 12 residues. Germline lookup yields CDR1 DFQATT and CDR2 SNEGSKA (reference sequence). V was cut by 3 bases and J by 5 bases, with 10 bases left in between. The CDR3 region is CSASLRDTEAFF. CDR3 DNA sequence: TGCAGTGCTAGCCTAAGGGATACTGAAGCTTTCTTT.

This clonotype was detected many times. The genes are TRBV7-2 and TRBJ2-7, with TRBD2 as a possible D gene (6 bases). The V end was cut by 0 bases, the J end by 5 bases, with 8 bases between. This CDR3 comprises 13 residues. From germline, CDR1 is SGHTA and CDR2 FQGNSA. CDR3 region: CASSLARDHEQYF. The CDR3, as DNA: TGTGCCAGCAGCTTAGCGCGGGACCACGAGCAGTACTTC.